The 32 T cell receptor beta chains reported below all come from one sample, sequenced in a study of blood T cell repertoires in COVID-19. TCRdb keeps only in-frame clones here, not all; method: immunoSEQ multiplex PCR. The sample carries roughly 140,000 clones, more than 65% recorded once. Sequenced: peripheral blood. These receptors were taken from a woman aged 45-59 years in a cohort sampled during active or convalescent COVID-19.

The rearrangement links TRBV7-2 to TRBJ1-5; D gene uncertain. The CDR3 runs to 16 residues. Trimming removed 5 bases from V and 0 bases from J, with 14 bases in between. Germline V gene sequence: CDR1 SGHTA, CDR2 FQGNSA. CDR3 amino acids: CASSQLMQYSNQPQHF. The CDR3 DNA reads as TGTGCCAGCAGCCAGTTGATGCAGTATAGCAATCAGCCCCAGCATTTT.

The chain uses TRBV3-1 (or the pseudogene TRBV3-2) and TRBJ1-6; 10 bases fit TRBD1. V gave up 4 bases and J gave up 10 bases; unmatched junction bases: 7. Per germline, CDR1 LGHDT and CDR2 YNNKEL (reference sequence). CDR3 size: 15 residues. In DNA, the CDR3 is TGTGCCAGCAGCCCCCGGGACAGGGGCAGCTCACCCCTCCACTTT. It yields the protein CASSPRDRGSSPLHF.

The rearrangement links TRBV5-1 to TRBJ1-2; D possibly corresponds to TRBD1 (6 bases). V dropped 0 bases and J dropped 2 bases, with 17 bases sitting between them. Germline CDR1 reads SGHRS; CDR2 reads YFSETQ. The length of the CDR3 is 17 residues. The CDR3 DNA follows: TGCGCCAGCAGCTTGGGCGCCCTTACAGGGACCAACTATGGCTACACCTTC. It codes for CASSLGALTGTNYGYTF.

The chain combines TRBV3-1 (or the pseudogene TRBV3-2) with TRBJ1-2, with TRBD1 matching 10 bases. The CDR3 sequence is 14 residues long. Losses at the gene ends were 1 base for V and 7 bases for J; bases not matched to a gene: 3. Germline V gene lookup returns CDR1 LGHDT and CDR2 YNNKEL (reference sequence). Here the CDR3 DNA reads TGTGCCAGCAGCCAAGGACAGGGGGCCGGTGGCTACACCTTC. Amino acids: CASSQGQGAGGYTF.

V and J are TRBV5-1 and TRBJ2-5, with 10 positions matching TRBD2. Germline-derived CDR1 and CDR2 are SGHRS and YFSETQ. CDR3 length equals 16 residues. The V and J ends lost 4 bases and 3 bases, in that order; junction bases with no gene match: 9. The CDR3 is CASSRNSGGFKETQYF. The DNA for the CDR3 is TGCGCCAGCAGCCGCAATAGCGGGGGGTTCAAAGAGACCCAGTACTTC. Based on the CDR3 plus reference TRBV5-1 and TRBJ2-5, the full variable domain is KAGVTQTPRYLIKTRGQQVTLSCSPISGHRSVSWYQQTPGQGLQFLFEYFSETQRNKGNFPGRFSGRQFSNSRSEMNVSTLELGDSALYLCASSRNSGGFKETQYFGPGTRLLVL.

This clone was seen a handful of times. The genes are TRBV7-8 and TRBJ1-6, with TRBD1 identical over 7 bases. Looked up from germline, CDR1 is SGHVS and CDR2 is FQNEAQ. The CDR3 contains 15 residues. Trimming took 5 bases from V and 6 from J; bases not matched to a gene: 7. The CDR3 nucleotides are TGTGCCAGCAGCGTGATCGGGACAGTTAATTCACCCCTCCACTTT. This gives the protein CASSVIGTVNSPLHF.

The rearrangement links TRBV23-1 to TRBJ2-5; maybe TRBD2 (6 bases). TRBV23-1 is sorted into the ORF group, with uncertain function. The CDR3 contains 17 residues. Deletions cut 4 bases from V and 10 bases from J, with 28 bases between. The CDR3 region is CASSPPEGLYRPGGQYF. The CDR3 DNA reads TGCGCCAGCAGTCCCCCGGAGGGATTGTATCGACCGGGTGGCCAGTACTTC.

This chain joins TRBV7-8 and TRBJ1-2; no definite D call. Germline CDR1 SGHVS, CDR2 FQNEAQ. Between the trimmed V and J ends, which lost 4 bases and 2 bases, there was a span of 8 bases. The CDR3 extends over 13 amino acids. The CDR3 coding sequence is TGTGCCAGCAGCTCCGCAGGCAACTATGGCTACACCTTC. Its protein product is CASSSAGNYGYTF. The full variable domain, in which reference TRBV7-8 and TRBJ1-2 provide the parts outside the CDR3, is GAGVSQSPRYKVAKRGQDVALRCDPISGHVSLFWYQQALGQGPEFLTYFQNEAQLDKSGLPSDRFFAERPEGSVSTLKIQRTQQEDSAVYLCASSSAGNYGYTFGSGTRLTVV.

This chain joins TRBV27 and TRBJ1-1; TRBD1 aligns across 7 bases. V trimming: 5 bases; J trimming: 7 bases; junction bases outside the gene matches: 10. The CDR3 covers 14 residues. Germline CDR1 reads MNHEY; CDR2 reads SMNVEV (reference sequence). The CDR3 DNA is TGTGCCAGCAGTCAAACCTCAGGGGGAGGTGAAGCTTTCTTT. Translated, it gives CASSQTSGGGEAFF.

The chain has TRBV7-2 and TRBJ2-1, with TRBD1 matching over 8 bases. The CDR3 consists of 15 residues. Germline assignment: CDR1 SGHTA and CDR2 FQGNSA. Unmatched junction bases numbered 5, after V lost 4 bases and J lost 3 bases. The CDR3, as DNA: TGTGCCAGCAGCTCAGACAGGGGTAGCTACAATGAGCAGTTCTTC. Its translation: CASSSDRGSYNEQFF.

The chain joins TRBV6-5 to TRBJ1-5; D gene unclear. Between the trimmed V and J ends, which lost 10 bases and 3 bases, there was a span of 16 bases. Germline V CDR1 and CDR2: MNHEY, SVGAGI. This CDR3 has 14 residues. Written as DNA, the CDR3 is TGTGCCACCTCAGGAGGAGGGTCCAATCAGCCCCAGCATTTT. Translating gives CATSGGGSNQPQHF.

The chain couples TRBV7-2 to TRBJ1-6, with D tentatively TRBD1 (5 bases). V was pared by 2 bases and J by 7 bases, with 12 bases between. CDR1 is SGHTA and CDR2 is FQGNSA in the germline V gene. The CDR3 has 15 amino acids. The CDR3 DNA is TGTGCCAGCAGCTTATACGGGGGAGGGAATTCACCCCTCCACTTT. It is translated as CASSLYGGGNSPLHF.

The CDR3 nucleotides are TGTGCCAGCAGATTAGACAGTAACTATGGCTACACCTTC. It codes for CASRLDSNYGYTF. J is TRBJ1-2 and V is TRBV5-4; a weak D match, TRBD1 (5 bases). The CDR3 spans 13 residues. Looked up from germline, CDR1 is SGHNT and CDR2 is YYREEE (reference sequence). V was pared by 5 bases and J by 1 base, with 9 bases between.

This chain uses TRBV4-3 with TRBJ2-5; TRBD2 agrees at 8 bases. V shed 3 bases and J 2 bases; nucleotides not matched to a gene: 11. Germline V lookup: CDR1 LGHNA, CDR2 YSLEER. This CDR3 spans 17 amino acids. CDR3 DNA: TGCGCCAGCAGCCAGCGATCCGGGGGGGGGCTACAAGAGACCCAGTACTTC. It specifies CASSQRSGGGLQETQYF.

V is TRBV5-5 and J is TRBJ1-4, with 9 positions matching TRBD1. CDR1 is SGHKS, CDR2 YYEKEE, per germline (reference sequence). The V and J ends lost 4 bases and 7 bases, in that order; junction bases with no gene match: 8. This CDR3 region has 15 residues. CDR3 residues: CASSRGTGNFEKLFF. DNA for the CDR3: TGTGCCAGCAGCAGAGGGACAGGGAATTTTGAAAAACTGTTTTTT.

The gene calls are TRBV14 and TRBJ2-7; D ambiguous. Per germline, CDR1 SGHDN and CDR2 FVKESK. V gave up 1 base and J gave up 1 base, with 5 bases separating them. The CDR3 runs 13 residues. The CDR3 protein is CASSQGQSYEQYF. The CDR3, as DNA: TGTGCCAGCAGCCAAGGGCAGTCCTACGAGCAGTACTTC.

This chain links TRBV11-2 with TRBJ2-1; 12 positions match TRBD2. Germline CDR1 and CDR2: SGHAT and FQNNGV. After removal of 1 base from V and 8 bases from J, the junction contained 6 bases not matched to a gene. The CDR3 covers 16 residues. In nucleotides, the CDR3 is TGTGCCAGCAGCTTAGGTCCTAGCGGGGGGGCTTATGAGCAGTTCTTC. Amino acid sequence: CASSLGPSGGAYEQFF.

The genes are TRBV27 and TRBJ2-1, with TRBD2 matching over 10 bases. The CDR3 runs 16 residues. Germline loops: CDR1 MNHEY, CDR2 SMNVEV (reference sequence). V lost 8 bases and J lost 2; bases outside the gene matches: 9. CDR3 sequence (DNA): TGTGCCAGCGGACCTTGGAGCGGGGGGGCCTACAATGAGCAGTTCTTC. Its translation is CASGPWSGGAYNEQFF.

This clone appeared once. This chain connects TRBV18 to TRBJ1-2; D may be TRBD1 (5 bases). CDR1 and CDR2 from the germline V gene are KGHSH and LQKENI. There are 14 residues in the CDR3. Trimming removed 4 bases at V and 8 bases at J, with 17 bases between. The CDR3: CASSLQGGLEGYTF. CDR3 nucleotide sequence: TGTGCCAGCTCACTCCAGGGAGGGCTGGAAGGCTACACCTTC.

The chain has TRBV6-5 and TRBJ1-5; no reliable D call. V lost 2 bases, J lost 10 bases, and 12 bases lay in between. The germline gives CDR1 MNHEY, CDR2 SVGAGI. The CDR3 sequence is 13 residues long. Here the CDR3 DNA reads TGTGCCAGCAGTTACGCTCTAGAATATCCCCAGCATTTT. Its translation is CASSYALEYPQHF.

The chain has TRBV2 and TRBJ1-2, with TRBD1 identical over 9 bases. V lost 6 bases to trimming and J lost 6 bases; unmatched junction nucleotides: 2. The V gene's germline CDR1 is SNHLY and CDR2 FYNNEI. CDR3 length: 12 residues. This CDR3 is CASRGDRDGYTF. The CDR3 bases are TGTGCCAGCAGAGGGGACAGGGATGGCTACACCTTC.

The chain uses TRBV15 and TRBJ1-2; tentative D call: TRBD1 (6 bases). V lost 6 bases, J lost 4 bases, and 21 bases lay in between. Germline values: CDR1 LNHNV, CDR2 YYDKDF (reference sequence). There are 16 residues in the CDR3. The CDR3 nucleotides read TGTGCCACCAGTCTGGACAGAACTACTCCGGTCTATGGCTACACCTTC. Translated, it gives CATSLDRTTPVYGYTF.

This chain links TRBV11-2 with TRBJ2-1; weak D call: TRBD2 (7 bases). This CDR3 is 13 amino acids long. V lost 7 bases, J lost 5 bases, and 12 bases lay in between. Germline V gene sequence: CDR1 SGHAT, CDR2 FQNNGV. For the CDR3, the DNA is TGTGCCAGCACCCGGGGGGCCAACAATGAGCAGTTCTTC. Its protein product is CASTRGANNEQFF. The full variable domain, rest sourced from reference TRBV11-2 and TRBJ2-1, is EAGVAQSPRYKIIEKRQSVAFWCNPISGHATLYWYQQILGQGPKLLIQFQNNGVVDDSQLPKDRFSAERLKGVDSTLKIQPAKLEDSAVYLCASTRGANNEQFFGPGTRLTVL.

This sequence joins TRBV25-1 and TRBJ1-5, with a possible D match to TRBD1 (6 bases). The CDR3 is made up of 15 amino acids. Trimming shortened V by 8 bases and J by 2 bases, and 16 bases separated the two germline ends. Germline-derived CDR1 and CDR2 are MGHDK and SYGVNS. CDR3 in DNA: TGTGCCAGCGGTCCAACAGGGCCGGGCAATCAGCCCCAGCATTTT. It yields the protein CASGPTGPGNQPQHF. The full variable domain, its missing parts supplied by reference TRBV25-1 and TRBJ1-5, is EADIYQTPRYLVIGTGKKITLECSQTMGHDKMYWYQQDPGMELHLIHYSYGVNSTEKGDLSSESTVSRIRTEHFPLTLESARPSHTSQYLCASGPTGPGNQPQHFGDGTRLSIL.

The CDR3 coding sequence is TGTGCCAGCGGGGGGGCCATGAGGCACAATGAGCAGTTCTTC. This encodes CASGGAMRHNEQFF. This chain uses TRBV28 with TRBJ2-1; D perhaps matches TRBD2 (7 bases). V lost 8 bases, J lost 5 bases, and 16 bases lay in between. Per the germline V gene, CDR1 is MDHEN and CDR2 is SYDVKM. The CDR3 loop spans 14 amino acids.

This rearrangement joins TRBV9 to TRBJ2-3; 10 bases are shared with TRBD2. This CDR3 spans 16 amino acids. The trim removed 4 bases at V and 5 bases at J, leaving 10 bases unmatched. Looked up from germline, CDR1 is SGDLS and CDR2 is YYNGEE. As DNA, the CDR3 is TGTGCCAGCAGCCCAGGAGCGGGGGGGACACTAGATACGCAGTATTTT. Its translation: CASSPGAGGTLDTQYF.

The chain has TRBV3-1 (or the pseudogene TRBV3-2) and TRBJ2-1, with TRBD2 matching over 12 bases. The CDR3 spans 16 residues. After removal of 7 bases from V and 7 bases from J, the junction contained 11 bases not matched to a gene. Germline CDR1 reads LGHDT; CDR2 reads YNNKEL (reference sequence). CDR3: CASKQRASGGENEQFF. CDR3 in DNA: TGTGCCAGCAAACAAAGGGCTAGCGGGGGGGAAAATGAGCAGTTCTTC.

The rearrangement uses TRBV3-1 (or the pseudogene TRBV3-2) and TRBJ1-5, with D possibly TRBD1 on 6 matching bases. V lost 7 bases to trimming and J lost 0 bases, with 7 bases between them. Germline V gene data show CDR1 as LGHDT and CDR2 as YNNKEL (reference sequence). This CDR3 comprises 13 residues. CDR3 amino acids: CASTGDSNQPQHF. CDR3 DNA: TGTGCCAGCACAGGGGATAGCAATCAGCCCCAGCATTTT.

The chain joins TRBV6-6 to TRBJ2-3, with 13 bases fitting TRBD2. Germline V gene data show CDR1 as MNHNY and CDR2 as SVGAGI (reference sequence). This CDR3 contains 18 residues. Trimming took 5 bases from V and 5 from J; bases not matched to a gene: 13. The CDR3 sequence is CASSHGTSGALRGDTQYF. The CDR3 DNA is TGTGCCAGCAGTCACGGGACTAGCGGGGCACTACGGGGAGATACGCAGTATTTT.

V usage is TRBV14 and J usage is TRBJ1-2, with 7 nucleotides matching TRBD1. Germline-derived CDR1 and CDR2 are SGHDN and FVKESK. The CDR3 is 14 residues long. V was clipped by 2 bases and J by 4 bases; unmatched bases: 4. For the CDR3, the DNA is TGTGCCAGCAGCCAAAGACAGGGTCCCTATGGCTACACCTTC. Translating it yields CASSQRQGPYGYTF.

Here the CDR3 DNA reads TGTGCCAGCAGTGGGGGACAGATTTATAGCAATCAGCCCCAGCATTTT. This translates into CASSGGQIYSNQPQHF. The gene calls are TRBV6-1 and TRBJ1-5; TRBD1 matches 7 bases. The CDR3 has 16 amino acids. Looked up from germline, CDR1 is MNHNS and CDR2 is SASEGT. J lost 0 bases, V lost 4 bases, and 6 bases had no gene match.

As for this clone: A single base separates this from a much larger clone, so it may be a read error. In DNA, the CDR3 is TGCAGTGCTAGTTCTAGCGGGGGGGCCAATGAGCAGTTCTTC. It specifies CSASSSGGANEQFF. This chain joins TRBV20-1 and TRBJ2-1; 12 bases line up with TRBD2. The CDR3 is 14 residues long. Germline values: CDR1 DFQATT, CDR2 SNEGSKA (reference sequence). V lost 3 bases and J lost 6; bases outside the gene matches: 3.